The 28 T cell receptor beta chains given below trace back to one sample, sequenced in a study of T cell responses to AZD1222 COVID-19 vaccine. Assay used: immunoSEQ multiplex PCR; TCRdb lists only in-frame clones, some missing. Of roughly 96,000 clones listed, around nine tenths are singletons. Sample: peripheral blood, taken 28 days after the second AZD1222 dose. These receptors originate from an adult who received the AZD1222 COVID-19 vaccine.

The V and J genes are TRBV5-1 and TRBJ2-2, with D maybe TRBD2 (6 bases). CDR1 is SGHRS, CDR2 YFSETQ, per germline. The CDR3 contains 15 residues. The V end was cut by 0 bases, the J end by 5 bases, with 11 bases between. CDR3 in DNA: TGCGCCAGCAGCTTGGGGACTACACGGACCGGGGAGCTGTTTTTT. It is translated as CASSLGTTRTGELFF.

This clone was picked up one time. The V call is TRBV5-4, the J call TRBJ2-3, with 7 bases matching TRBD1. Per the germline V gene, CDR1 is SGHNT and CDR2 is YYREEE (reference sequence). The CDR3 has 15 amino acids. Trimming took 3 bases from V and 1 from J; bases not matched to a gene: 5. The CDR3 sequence: CASSSTGIGTDTQYF. The CDR3 nucleotides read TGTGCCAGCAGCTCGACAGGGATAGGCACAGATACGCAGTATTTT.

The genes are TRBV15 and TRBJ2-7, with D possibly being TRBD2 (6 bases). The CDR3 is 17 amino acids. The germline V gene encodes CDR1 LNHNV and CDR2 YYDKDF (reference sequence). V was cut by 1 base and J by 3 bases, with 19 bases left in between. CDR3 DNA sequence: TGTGCCACCAGCAGAGGTTGGGGCTCGGGAGAGTACTACGAGCAGTACTTC. This codes for CATSRGWGSGEYYEQYF.

The chain recombines TRBV30 with TRBJ1-4; no clear D gene. The CDR3 runs 12 residues. The V and J ends lost 3 bases and 8 bases respectively, with 10 bases between them. CDR1 GTSNPN and CDR2 SVGIG come from the germline V gene (reference sequence). CDR3 bases: TGTGCCTGGAGCCCTCTAAGAGAAAAACTGTTTTTT. It yields the protein CAWSPLREKLFF.

This clone came up a few times. The rearrangement links TRBV6-1 to TRBJ1-6; TRBD1 matches at 8 bases. The CDR3 is 14 amino acids. J gave up 7 bases and V 3 bases, and 2 bases lay outside the gene matches. Germline-derived CDR1 and CDR2 are MNHNS and SASEGT. DNA of the CDR3: TGTGCCAGCAGTGAGGACAGGGTAAATTCACCCCTCCACTTT. This encodes CASSEDRVNSPLHF.

The chain joins TRBV5-1 to TRBJ1-6; D not resolved. With 1 base removed from V and 8 bases from J, the gap between germline ends came to 19 bases. Germline CDR1 is SGHRS and CDR2 is YFSETQ. This CDR3 comprises 17 residues. The CDR3 bases are TGCGCCAGCAGCTTGAAGGTGTCGGCAGATCTCTATTCACCCCTCCACTTT. Its protein is CASSLKVSADLYSPLHF.

The DNA for the CDR3 is TGTGCCAGCAGCTTCCCGGACAGGGGTGGCTACACCTTC. Protein product: CASSFPDRGGYTF. The rearrangement uses TRBV11-2 and TRBJ1-2; TRBD1 matches at 9 bases. The germline gives CDR1 SGHAT, CDR2 FQNNGV. J lost 7 bases, V lost 3 bases, and 3 bases had no gene match. CDR3 length equals 13 residues.

J is TRBJ1-4 and V is TRBV29-1; 8 nucleotides agree with TRBD1. V lost 7 bases, J lost 2 bases, and 6 bases stayed unmatched. The CDR3 is 14 residues long. The germline V gene has CDR1 SQVTM and CDR2 ANQGSEA. This CDR3 reads CSAAGTGTNEKLFF. The CDR3 coding sequence is TGCAGCGCCGCCGGGACAGGCACTAATGAAAAACTGTTTTTT.

The J gene is TRBJ2-7, the V gene TRBV28, with TRBD2 matching over 9 bases. The CDR3 runs to 15 residues. J lost 3 bases, V lost 6 bases, and 9 bases had no gene match. From germline, CDR1 is MDHEN and CDR2 SYDVKM. CDR3 sequence: CASSPLAGHLYEQYF. The DNA for the CDR3 is TGTGCCAGCAGCCCTCTAGCGGGACATCTCTACGAGCAGTACTTC.

This clone was seen a single time. The V and J genes are TRBV7-8 and TRBJ2-7; TRBD1 matches at 8 bases. The V and J ends lost 5 bases and 2 bases, in that order; junction bases with no gene match: 2. The CDR3 has 13 residues. Per the germline V gene, CDR1 is SGHVS and CDR2 is FQNEAQ. The CDR3 DNA follows: TGTGCCAGCAGCCGGGGACAGGCCTACGAGCAGTACTTC. Translating gives CASSRGQAYEQYF.

The table lists this clone with a few counts. The chain carries TRBV19 and TRBJ1-1; D remains unclear. The V end lost 6 bases, the J end lost 1 base, and 9 bases lay between the germline ends. Germline V lookup: CDR1 LNHDA, CDR2 SQIVND (reference sequence). The CDR3 runs to 13 residues. CDR3: CASRQRENTEAFF. The CDR3 DNA reads TGTGCCAGTAGACAGAGAGAGAACACTGAAGCTTTCTTT.

The chain links TRBV5-1 to TRBJ2-6, with D possibly being TRBD1 or TRBD2 (5 bases each). Per the germline V gene, CDR1 is SGHRS and CDR2 is YFSETQ. The CDR3 spans 18 residues. Trimming took 4 bases from V and 2 from J, leaving 19 bases between them. CDR3 nucleotides: TGCGCCAGCAGCCCGAGGGCCCGGGACCCTCCTGGGGCCAACGTCCTGACTTTC. This encodes CASSPRARDPPGANVLTF.

This clone was found once. The chain links TRBV11-2 to TRBJ1-2; 7 positions agree with TRBD1. J gave up 6 bases and V 4 bases, and 8 bases lay outside the gene matches. From germline, CDR1 is SGHAT and CDR2 FQNNGV. There are 14 residues in the CDR3. The CDR3 protein is CASSSSYDRDGYTF. CDR3 in DNA: TGTGCCAGCAGCTCCTCCTACGACAGGGATGGCTACACCTTC.

J is TRBJ2-3 and V is TRBV29-1; 8 bases agree with TRBD1. With V trimmed by 6 bases and J by 1 base, 18 bases remained unmatched. This CDR3 comprises 18 residues. Germline V gives CDR1 SQVTM, CDR2 ANQGSEA. CDR3 loop: CSVFGASSDRGRTDTQYF. In nucleotides, the CDR3 is TGCAGCGTCTTCGGCGCCAGTAGTGACAGGGGCCGCACAGATACGCAGTATTTT.

This chain uses TRBV15 with TRBJ2-1; TRBD1 aligns across 7 bases. CDR1 and CDR2 (germline): LNHNV, YYDKDF (reference sequence). The trim removed 1 base at V and 4 bases at J, leaving 4 bases unmatched. The CDR3 totals 15 residues. The chain's CDR3 is CATSRGGGGYNEQFF. The CDR3 DNA follows: TGTGCCACCAGCAGAGGAGGGGGCGGGTACAATGAGCAGTTCTTC.

This clone has a single count. The chain joins TRBV27 to TRBJ2-7; 10 positions agree with TRBD1. The CDR3 spans 14 residues. Germline CDR1 and CDR2: MNHEY and SMNVEV (reference sequence). V was pared by 5 bases and J by 3 bases, with 4 bases of the junction left unmatched. CDR3 in amino acids: CASSGTGEFYEQYF. Here the CDR3 DNA reads TGTGCCAGCAGTGGGACAGGGGAGTTCTACGAGCAGTACTTC.

The rearrangement joins TRBV7-9 to TRBJ1-1, with D hard to call. This CDR3 region has 13 residues. In germline, CDR1 is SEHNR, CDR2 FQNEAQ (reference sequence). The germline V and J ends were trimmed by 4 bases and 3 bases, with 9 bases remaining between them. CDR3 loop: CASSWTGDTEAFF. The CDR3 DNA sequence: TGTGCCAGCAGCTGGACCGGGGACACTGAAGCTTTCTTT.

The rearrangement links TRBV20-1 to TRBJ2-7; 7 bases fit TRBD2. The length of the CDR3 is 14 residues. Germline CDR1 and CDR2: DFQATT and SNEGSKA (reference sequence). Trimming cost V 3 bases and J 3 bases; bases outside gene matches: 8. In nucleotides, the CDR3 is TGCAGTGCTAGTAGGAGGGAGGGCCGCTACGAGCAGTACTTC. Translating gives CSASRREGRYEQYF.

The chain recombines TRBV4-2 with TRBJ2-3; 8 nucleotides line up with TRBD2. V gave up 3 bases and J gave up 4 bases; unmatched junction bases: 6. CDR1 is LGHNA, CDR2 YNFKEQ, per germline. The CDR3 runs 15 residues. CDR3 DNA: TGTGCCAGCAGCCACGGCGGGGGGCGCGCAGATACGCAGTATTTT. Its translation: CASSHGGGRADTQYF.

The genes are TRBV15 and TRBJ2-2, with D uncertain. The CDR3 loop spans 13 amino acids. Germline CDR1 and CDR2: LNHNV and YYDKDF (reference sequence). The CDR3 region is CATAQRYTGELFF. The CDR3 coding sequence is TGTGCAACGGCCCAGAGGTACACCGGGGAGCTGTTTTTT.

The J gene is TRBJ1-1, the V gene TRBV6-5; no clear D. Trimming removed 0 bases from V and 8 bases from J, with 10 bases in between. Germline V gene data show CDR1 as MNHEY and CDR2 as SVGAGI. This CDR3 spans 13 amino acids. CDR3 DNA: TGTGCCAGCAGTTACTCGACTAGTTTCGAAGCTTTCTTT. This gives the protein CASSYSTSFEAFF.

The chain links TRBV7-9 to TRBJ2-2; the D call may be TRBD1 or TRBD2 (6 bases each). The CDR3 runs to 15 residues. Trimming left V 10 bases short and J 5 bases short, with 20 bases between. From germline, CDR1 is SEHNR and CDR2 FQNEAQ (reference sequence). Here the CDR3 DNA reads TGTGCCACGCAAGCCAGGGGAGGAAGAACCGGGGAGCTGTTTTTT. Its translation is CATQARGGRTGELFF. Together with reference TRBV7-9 and TRBJ2-2, the CDR3 gives the full variable domain: DTGVSQNPRHKITKRGQNVTFRCDPISEHNRLYWYRQTLGQGPEFLTYFQNEAQLEKSRLLSDRFSAERPKGSFSTLEIQRTEQGDSAMYLCATQARGGRTGELFFGEGSRLTVL.

The table lists this clone with a few counts. The chain links TRBV27 to TRBJ1-1; TRBD1 agrees at 8 bases. This CDR3 contains 14 residues. Trimming took 5 bases from V and 2 from J; bases not matched to a gene: 4. Germline CDR1 and CDR2: MNHEY and SMNVEV (reference sequence). In nucleotides, the CDR3 is TGTGCCAGCAGTCCGGGGACAGGAAACACTGAAGCTTTCTTT. This translates into CASSPGTGNTEAFF.

A single count supports this clone. The gene calls are TRBV9 and TRBJ2-7; no reliable D call. The CDR3 length is 14 residues. Germline V CDR1 and CDR2: SGDLS, YYNGEE. With 0 bases removed from V and 0 bases from J, the gap between germline ends came to 7 bases. Written as DNA, the CDR3 is TGTGCCAGCAGCGTAGGAGGTAGCTCCTACGAGCAGTACTTC. Residues: CASSVGGSSYEQYF. The full variable domain, with the rest looked up from reference TRBV9 and TRBJ2-7, is DSGVTQTPKHLITATGQRVTLRCSPRSGDLSVYWYQQSLDQGLQFLIQYYNGEERAKGNILERFSAQQFPDLHSELNLSSLELGDSALYFCASSVGGSSYEQYFGPGTRLTVT.

The chain has TRBV5-1 and TRBJ2-7; 7 nucleotides line up with TRBD2. The germline V gene has CDR1 SGHRS and CDR2 YFSETQ. With V trimmed by 0 bases and J by 3 bases, 9 bases remained unmatched. CDR3 size: 16 residues. In DNA form, the CDR3 reads TGCGCCAGCAGCTTGGCCGCGGGCGGGAGTCGCTACGAGCAGTACTTC. Amino acid sequence: CASSLAAGGSRYEQYF.

V is TRBV27 and J is TRBJ1-2; 9 bases map to TRBD1. In germline, CDR1 is MNHEY, CDR2 SMNVEV (reference sequence). The J segment lost 4 bases and the V segment lost 5 bases, leaving 11 bases of the junction unmatched. The CDR3 runs to 16 residues. The CDR3 reads CASSPRQGGLGYGYTF. As DNA, the CDR3 is TGTGCCAGCAGTCCGCGACAGGGGGGACTTGGCTATGGCTACACCTTC.

This chain links TRBV4-2 with TRBJ2-7; 7 nucleotides line up with TRBD2. V gave up 1 base and J gave up 3 bases; unmatched junction bases: 3. The CDR3 totals 14 residues. CDR1 LGHNA and CDR2 YNFKEQ come from the germline V gene. CDR3 bases: TGTGCCAGCAGCCAAGGGGAGGGGTTCTACGAGCAGTACTTC. Translation: CASSQGEGFYEQYF.

The chain links TRBV11-3 to TRBJ1-1, with 8 bases identical to TRBD1. The V gene end was trimmed by 5 bases and the J gene end by 4 bases; junction bases not matched to a gene: 9. Per germline, CDR1 SGHNT and CDR2 YENEEA. The CDR3 totals 15 residues. The CDR3 nucleotides read TGTGCCAGCAGCGGACAGGGAATAACGAGCACTGAAGCTTTCTTT. Amino acid sequence: CASSGQGITSTEAFF.